Below are 12 T cell receptor beta chains sequenced from a single sample in a study of shared clonotypes between healthy human individuals. The method was immunoSEQ multiplex PCR; TCRdb's version includes in-frame clones alone and lacks a portion of them. The profile shows over 400,000 clones, roughly 95% of them singletons. The sample consisted of naive CD4+ T cells sorted from blood. Subset reported: CD45RA+ positively selected. These receptors came from a woman aged 30 to 39 in good health.

The chain links TRBV15 to TRBJ2-3, with 14 nucleotides matching TRBD2. The CDR3 loop spans 19 amino acids. The J segment lost 0 bases and the V segment lost 0 bases, leaving 5 bases of the junction unmatched. Germline V gene lookup returns CDR1 LNHNV and CDR2 YYDKDF (reference sequence). The CDR3: CATSRDGLAGGPSTDTQYF. CDR3 coding DNA: TGTGCCACCAGCAGAGACGGACTAGCGGGGGGACCTAGCACAGATACGCAGTATTTT.

V and J are TRBV5-1 and TRBJ1-3; tentative D call: TRBD1 (6 bases). V was pared by 5 bases and J by 4 bases, with 7 bases between. This CDR3 has 12 amino acids. Looked up from germline, CDR1 is SGHRS and CDR2 is YFSETQ. CDR3 amino acids: CASRDSGNTIYF. CDR3 nucleotides: TGCGCCAGCAGGGACAGCGGAAACACCATATATTTT.

The chain links TRBV9 to TRBJ1-2; 10 bases fit TRBD1. This CDR3 has 15 residues. Germline CDR1 and CDR2: SGDLS and YYNGEE. Losses at the gene ends were 3 bases for V and 8 bases for J; bases not matched to a gene: 10. The CDR3 coding sequence is TGTGCCAGCAGCGCTAACCTGGGGACAGGGGCGGGCTACACCTTC. As protein: CASSANLGTGAGYTF.

CDR3 sequence reads: CASSYSSNSNQPQHF. Written as DNA, the CDR3 is TGTGCCAGCAGTTACAGCTCAAATAGCAATCAGCCCCAGCATTTT. The chain uses TRBV6-5 and TRBJ1-5, with unresolved D. The CDR3 covers 15 residues. Germline V gene lookup returns CDR1 MNHEY and CDR2 SVGAGI. The V gene lost 2 bases and the J gene lost 0 bases, with 8 bases spanning the gap.

The CDR3 loop reads CASGLQTLSYEQYF. DNA of the CDR3: TGTGCCAGCGGGTTACAGACCCTGTCCTACGAGCAGTACTTC. This chain joins TRBV28 and TRBJ2-7, with D uncertain. V was cut by 8 bases and J by 1 base, with 15 bases left in between. The CDR3 is 14 residues long. CDR1 MDHEN and CDR2 SYDVKM come from the germline V gene.

The V call is TRBV30, the J call TRBJ1-4; 9 bases agree with TRBD1. This CDR3 spans 14 amino acids. CDR1 GTSNPN and CDR2 SVGIG come from the germline V gene (reference sequence). V lost 0 bases and J lost 8; bases outside the gene matches: 4. The CDR3 sequence: CAWSVGTGIEKLFF. Written as DNA, the CDR3 is TGTGCCTGGAGTGTAGGGACAGGGATCGAAAAACTGTTTTTT.

This chain links TRBV18 with TRBJ2-7; 7 bases agree with TRBD1. CDR3 size: 15 residues. Germline V gives CDR1 KGHSH, CDR2 LQKENI. Trimming cost V 6 bases and J 4 bases; bases outside gene matches: 12. Here the CDR3 reads CASSLVETGTYEQYF. CDR3 coding DNA: TGTGCCAGCTCGCTGGTTGAGACAGGGACGTACGAGCAGTACTTC.

The rearrangement joins TRBV5-1 to TRBJ1-1; unclear D gene. Germline-derived CDR1 and CDR2 are SGHRS and YFSETQ. V lost 3 bases to trimming and J lost 0 bases, with 9 bases between them. This CDR3 spans 14 amino acids. The CDR3 DNA follows: TGCGCCAGCAGCTCCGCAGACTTGAACACTGAAGCTTTCTTT. Its translation: CASSSADLNTEAFF.

The CDR3 here is CASSLTGLAGGPQETQYF. Here the CDR3 DNA reads TGTGCCAGCAGCCTAACAGGACTAGCGGGAGGCCCCCAAGAGACCCAGTACTTC. V gene TRBV7-2 combines with J gene TRBJ2-5; 14 nucleotides agree with TRBD2. V lost 5 bases, J lost 1 base, and 9 bases stayed unmatched. Germline CDR1 and CDR2: SGHTA and FQGNSA. The CDR3 runs to 18 residues.

The chain employs TRBV4-2 and TRBJ1-1; D gene unclear. The ends were cut back, 4 bases at V and 1 base at J, with 16 bases in the middle. The germline CDR1 and CDR2 sequences are LGHNA and YNFKEQ. The CDR3 is made up of 16 amino acids. This CDR3 is CASSPLRGETNTEAFF. As DNA, the CDR3 is TGTGCCAGCAGCCCCCTTCGCGGGGAGACGAACACTGAAGCTTTCTTT.

The gene calls are TRBV28 and TRBJ2-7; 11 nucleotides line up with TRBD1. Germline V gives CDR1 MDHEN, CDR2 SYDVKM. V shed 8 bases, J shed 6 bases, and the junction held 6 bases outside the gene matches. The CDR3 has 13 residues. CDR3 nucleotide sequence: TGTGCCAGCGAGCGGGGACAGGGGGGCGAGCAGTACTTC. Protein product: CASERGQGGEQYF.

The rearrangement uses TRBV28 and TRBJ1-5; 8 bases agree with TRBD1. The CDR3 loop spans 13 amino acids. The germline CDR1 and CDR2 sequences are MDHEN and SYDVKM. V lost 3 bases, J lost 6 bases, and 1 base stayed unmatched. The CDR3 region has the DNA TGTGCCAGCAGTTTGGACAGGGCTCAGCCCCAGCATTTT. Translated, it gives CASSLDRAQPQHF.